The 7 T cell receptor beta chains reported below all come from one sample, sequenced in a study of technical replicates of blood from a handful of donors. Data came from immunoSEQ multiplex PCR; TCRdb stores just in-frame clones and leaves some out. The table records some 60,000 clones, around 87% of them present only once. Material: PBMCs. These receptors originate from a human donor in good health. Some clones in this sample may be carry-over from other donors' samples.

The chain has TRBV7-9 and TRBJ2-6; D is unresolved. This CDR3 has 16 amino acids. Germline CDR1 reads SEHNR; CDR2 reads FQNEAQ (reference sequence). V lost 3 bases to trimming and J lost 2 bases, with 11 bases between them. The CDR3 DNA is TGTGCCAGCAGCTTCCCGTCGGTCCCTGGGGCCAACGTCCTGACTTTC. This gives the protein CASSFPSVPGANVLTF.

This clone was seen once. The chain has TRBV11-2 and TRBJ2-3, with D maybe TRBD2 (5 bases). The V end was cut by 5 bases, the J end by 0 bases, with 12 bases between. In germline, CDR1 is SGHAT, CDR2 FQNNGV. The CDR3 spans 15 residues. The CDR3 spells CASSESGTSTDTQYF. The CDR3 nucleotides read TGTGCCAGCAGCGAGTCGGGAACAAGCACAGATACGCAGTATTTT. The complete variable domain, with remaining parts taken from reference TRBV11-2 and TRBJ2-3, reads EAGVAQSPRYKIIEKRQSVAFWCNPISGHATLYWYQQILGQGPKLLIQFQNNGVVDDSQLPKDRFSAERLKGVDSTLKIQPAKLEDSAVYLCASSESGTSTDTQYFGPGTRLTVL.

The chain links TRBV6-5 to TRBJ2-5; D is possibly TRBD2 (6 bases). CDR3 size: 14 residues. Germline V gene lookup returns CDR1 MNHEY and CDR2 SVGAGI. The V end was cut by 6 bases, the J end by 6 bases, with 17 bases between. As DNA, the CDR3 is TGTGCCAGCAGGCATAGGACCGGGAGCCAGACCCAGTACTTC. Its translation is CASRHRTGSQTQYF.

The genes are TRBV6-6 and TRBJ1-5; perhaps TRBD1 as D (5 bases). Trimming took off 10 bases at V and 6 bases at J, with 16 bases between the two ends. Germline-derived CDR1 and CDR2 are MNHNY and SVGAGI (reference sequence). CDR3 size: 13 residues. The CDR3 loop is CATTGGEGQPQHF. The CDR3 region has the DNA TGTGCCACAACTGGGGGGGAGGGTCAGCCCCAGCATTTT.

The chain is built from TRBV11-2 and TRBJ2-3, with 7 bases aligning to TRBD1. V dropped 7 bases and J dropped 5; count of bases not matched to a gene: 12. Germline V gene sequence: CDR1 SGHAT, CDR2 FQNNGV. The CDR3 loop spans 15 amino acids. In DNA, the CDR3 is TGTGCCAGCATCCCCCTACAGGGGCGAGGAGATACGCAGTATTTT. Its protein product is CASIPLQGRGDTQYF.

The chain uses TRBV21-1 and TRBJ1-5; the table's D call, TRBD1, has no DNA check behind it. TRBV21-1 is tagged as a pseudogene. The CDR3 is 16 residues long. The CDR3 nucleotides are TGTGCCAGCAGCCGCGGACAGGGACTTCGGGATCAGCCCCAGCATTTT. Its translation is CASSRGQGLRDQPQHF.

The chain employs TRBV4-3 and TRBJ1-5; TRBD1 is a possible D gene (5 bases). The CDR3 extends over 14 amino acids. The germline V gene encodes CDR1 LGHNA and CDR2 YSLEER. Trimming left V 3 bases short and J 6 bases short, with 12 bases between. The CDR3 sequence: CASSQEPGGQPQHF. The CDR3 bases are TGCGCCAGCAGCCAGGAACCCGGGGGTCAGCCCCAGCATTTT.